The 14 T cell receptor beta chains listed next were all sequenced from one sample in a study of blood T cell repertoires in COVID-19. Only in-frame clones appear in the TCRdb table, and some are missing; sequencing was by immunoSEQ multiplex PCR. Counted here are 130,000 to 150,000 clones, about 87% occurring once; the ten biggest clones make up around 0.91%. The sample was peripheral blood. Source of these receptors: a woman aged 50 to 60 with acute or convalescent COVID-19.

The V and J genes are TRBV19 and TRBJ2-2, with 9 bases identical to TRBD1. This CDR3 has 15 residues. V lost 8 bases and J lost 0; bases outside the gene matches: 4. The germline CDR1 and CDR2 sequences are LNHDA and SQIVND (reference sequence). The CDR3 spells CASGTGSSNTGELFF. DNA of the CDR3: TGTGCCAGTGGGACAGGGAGTTCGAACACCGGGGAGCTGTTTTTT.

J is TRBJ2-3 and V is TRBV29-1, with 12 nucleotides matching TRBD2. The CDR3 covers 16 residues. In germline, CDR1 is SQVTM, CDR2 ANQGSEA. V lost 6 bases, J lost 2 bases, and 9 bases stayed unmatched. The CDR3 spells CSVAAGLAGFTDTQYF. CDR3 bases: TGCAGCGTCGCTGCCGGACTAGCGGGGTTCACAGATACGCAGTATTTT.

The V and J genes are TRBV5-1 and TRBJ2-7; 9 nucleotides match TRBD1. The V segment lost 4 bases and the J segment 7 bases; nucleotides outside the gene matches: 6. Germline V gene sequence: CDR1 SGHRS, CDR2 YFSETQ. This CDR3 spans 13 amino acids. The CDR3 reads CASSTGTGNEQYF. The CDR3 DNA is TGCGCCAGCAGCACCGGGACAGGGAATGAGCAGTACTTC. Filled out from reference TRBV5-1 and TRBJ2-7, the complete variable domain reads KAGVTQTPRYLIKTRGQQVTLSCSPISGHRSVSWYQQTPGQGLQFLFEYFSETQRNKGNFPGRFSGRQFSNSRSEMNVSTLELGDSALYLCASSTGTGNEQYFGPGTRLTVT.

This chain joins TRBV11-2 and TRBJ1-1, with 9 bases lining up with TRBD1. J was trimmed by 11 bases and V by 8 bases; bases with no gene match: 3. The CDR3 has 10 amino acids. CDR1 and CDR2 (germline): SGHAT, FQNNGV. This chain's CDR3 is CASGDRDAFF. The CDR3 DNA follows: TGTGCCAGCGGGGACAGGGATGCTTTCTTT.

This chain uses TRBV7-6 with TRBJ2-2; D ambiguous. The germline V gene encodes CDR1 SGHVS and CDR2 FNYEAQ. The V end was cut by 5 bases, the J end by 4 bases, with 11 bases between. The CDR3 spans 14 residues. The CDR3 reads CASSTPLGTGELFF. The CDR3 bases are TGTGCCAGCAGCACCCCACTCGGCACCGGGGAGCTGTTTTTT.

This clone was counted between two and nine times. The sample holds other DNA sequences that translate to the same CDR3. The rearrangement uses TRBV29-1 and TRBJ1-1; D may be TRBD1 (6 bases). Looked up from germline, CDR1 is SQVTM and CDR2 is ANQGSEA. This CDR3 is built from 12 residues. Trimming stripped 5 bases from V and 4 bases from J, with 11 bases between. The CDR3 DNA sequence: TGCAGCGTTCAGAGGGGGGGCACTGAAGCTTTCTTT. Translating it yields CSVQRGGTEAFF.

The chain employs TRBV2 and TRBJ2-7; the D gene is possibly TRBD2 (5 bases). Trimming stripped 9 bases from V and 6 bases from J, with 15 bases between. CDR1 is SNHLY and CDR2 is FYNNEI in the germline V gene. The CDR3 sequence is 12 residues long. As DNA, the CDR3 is TGTGCCAGTGAAAGGGCTAGCCTCGAGCAGTACTTC. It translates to CASERASLEQYF.

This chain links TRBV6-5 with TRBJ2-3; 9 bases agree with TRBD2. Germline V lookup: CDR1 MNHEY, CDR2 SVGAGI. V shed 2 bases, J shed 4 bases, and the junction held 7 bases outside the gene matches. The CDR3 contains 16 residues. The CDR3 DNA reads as TGTGCCAGCAGTTACGATTCGGTAGCGGGGGCAGATACGCAGTATTTT. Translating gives CASSYDSVAGADTQYF.

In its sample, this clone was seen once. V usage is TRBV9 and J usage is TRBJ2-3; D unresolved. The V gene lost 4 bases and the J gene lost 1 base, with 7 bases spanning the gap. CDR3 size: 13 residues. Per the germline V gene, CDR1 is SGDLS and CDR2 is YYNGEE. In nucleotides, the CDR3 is TGTGCCAGCAGCTCGACTGGCACAGATACGCAGTATTTT. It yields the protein CASSSTGTDTQYF.

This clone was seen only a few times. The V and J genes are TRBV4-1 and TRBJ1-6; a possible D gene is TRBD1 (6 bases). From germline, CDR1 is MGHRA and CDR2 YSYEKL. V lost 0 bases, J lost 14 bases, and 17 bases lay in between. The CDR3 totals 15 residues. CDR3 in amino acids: CASSQEHRVLDTLHF. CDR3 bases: TGCGCCAGCAGCCAAGAACACAGGGTATTAGATACCCTCCACTTT.

Written as DNA, the CDR3 is TGTGCCAGCAGACAGGGGGCCAACTATGGCTACACCTTC. Protein: CASRQGANYGYTF. The chain combines TRBV6-5 with TRBJ1-2, with 9 positions matching TRBD1. The CDR3 sequence is 13 residues long. J lost 2 bases, V lost 6 bases, and 1 base had no gene match. Germline CDR1 is MNHEY and CDR2 is SVGAGI.

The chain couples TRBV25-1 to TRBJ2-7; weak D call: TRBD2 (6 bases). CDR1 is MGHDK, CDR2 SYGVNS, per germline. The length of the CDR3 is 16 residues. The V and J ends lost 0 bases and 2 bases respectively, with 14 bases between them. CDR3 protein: CASSEYSQRATYEQYF. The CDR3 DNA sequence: TGTGCCAGCAGTGAATACTCCCAGCGGGCGACCTACGAGCAGTACTTC.

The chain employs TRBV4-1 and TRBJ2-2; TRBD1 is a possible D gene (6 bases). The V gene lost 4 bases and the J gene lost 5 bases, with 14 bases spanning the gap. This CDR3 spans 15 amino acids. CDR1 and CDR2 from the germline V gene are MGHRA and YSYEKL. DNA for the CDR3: TGCGCCAGCAGCCCAGGGGCCATGAATACCGGGGAGCTGTTTTTT. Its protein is CASSPGAMNTGELFF.

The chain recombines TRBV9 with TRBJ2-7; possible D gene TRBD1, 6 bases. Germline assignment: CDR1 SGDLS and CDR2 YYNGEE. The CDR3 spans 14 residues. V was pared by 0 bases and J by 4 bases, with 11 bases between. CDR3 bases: TGTGCCAGCAGCGTAGCAGGGGAAGGATACGAGCAGTACTTC. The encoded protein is CASSVAGEGYEQYF.